These 22 T cell receptor beta chains share one sample of origin, sequenced in a study of blood T cell repertoires in COVID-19. TCRdb keeps only in-frame clones here, not all; method: immunoSEQ multiplex PCR. The data show over 65,000 clones, 82% seen once. Input material: peripheral blood. These receptors originate from an elderly man with active COVID-19.

The rearrangement uses TRBV27 and TRBJ2-7, with 9 nucleotides matching TRBD1. With V trimmed by 4 bases and J by 2 bases, 6 bases remained unmatched. The CDR3 extends over 15 amino acids. Germline V CDR1 and CDR2: MNHEY, SMNVEV (reference sequence). Written as DNA, the CDR3 is TGTGCCAGCAGTTACCGGACAGGGGTGGCCTACGAGCAGTACTTC. Translated, it gives CASSYRTGVAYEQYF.

This rearrangement joins TRBV11-2 to TRBJ1-1; possibly TRBD1 for D (5 bases). The germline V and J ends were trimmed by 0 bases and 6 bases, with 14 bases remaining between them. The V gene's germline CDR1 is SGHAT and CDR2 FQNNGV. The length of the CDR3 is 15 residues. CDR3 region: CASSLEGMGRAEAFF. The CDR3 DNA follows: TGTGCCAGCAGCTTAGAAGGGATGGGCAGGGCTGAAGCTTTCTTT. Supplemented by reference TRBV11-2 and TRBJ1-1, the full variable domain reads EAGVAQSPRYKIIEKRQSVAFWCNPISGHATLYWYQQILGQGPKLLIQFQNNGVVDDSQLPKDRFSAERLKGVDSTLKIQPAKLEDSAVYLCASSLEGMGRAEAFFGQGTRLTVV.

This clone showed up just a few times. The chain uses TRBV28 and TRBJ2-7; 9 bases line up with TRBD1. This CDR3 is built from 15 residues. Trimming at V came to 4 bases and at J to 6 bases, leaving 10 bases not matched to a gene. CDR1 and CDR2 (germline): MDHEN, SYDVKM. The DNA of the CDR3 is TGTGCCAGCAGTTGGTCCGGGACAGGGCGGGGCGAGCAGTACTTC. Amino acids: CASSWSGTGRGEQYF.

The CDR3 spells CASSTDRFKAFF. The CDR3 coding sequence is TGTGCCAGTAGTACGGACAGGTTTAAAGCTTTCTTT. The chain combines TRBV19 with TRBJ1-1; 7 nucleotides agree with TRBD1. Germline CDR1 is LNHDA and CDR2 is SQIVND (reference sequence). The CDR3 loop spans 12 amino acids. Unmatched junction bases numbered 5, after V lost 4 bases and J lost 9 bases.

This chain uses TRBV7-8 with TRBJ1-4, with D possibly TRBD1 on 6 matching bases. Germline loops: CDR1 SGHVS, CDR2 FQNEAQ. This CDR3 is 13 amino acids long. With 2 bases removed from V and 11 bases from J, the gap between germline ends came to 12 bases. CDR3 in DNA: TGTGCCAGCAGCTTAACAGGGCTAGGGAAACTGTTTTTT. Encoded protein: CASSLTGLGKLFF.

The rearrangement links TRBV14 to TRBJ1-1; 7 positions agree with TRBD1. This CDR3 has 13 amino acids. Trimming cost V 1 base and J 4 bases; bases outside gene matches: 0. CDR1 SGHDN and CDR2 FVKESK come from the germline V gene. CDR3 in amino acids: CASSQGTGTEAFF. The CDR3 region has the DNA TGTGCCAGCAGCCAAGGGACAGGCACTGAAGCTTTCTTT.

Ten or more counts support this clone. The rearrangement links TRBV4-2 to TRBJ2-2; TRBD2 matches at 13 bases. Per the germline V gene, CDR1 is LGHNA and CDR2 is YNFKEQ. CDR3 size: 17 residues. Trimming at V came to 4 bases and at J to 4 bases, leaving 6 bases not matched to a gene. CDR3 region: CASSRTTSGGTTGELFF. CDR3 DNA sequence: TGTGCCAGCAGCCGAACGACTAGCGGGGGGACCACCGGGGAGCTGTTTTTT.

The chain recombines TRBV5-4 with TRBJ2-1; 8 bases agree with TRBD2. The CDR3 runs to 14 residues. Trimming at V came to 4 bases and at J to 8 bases, leaving 8 bases not matched to a gene. Per the germline V gene, CDR1 is SGHNT and CDR2 is YYREEE (reference sequence). CDR3 loop: CASSVSGSFDEQFF. The CDR3 coding sequence is TGTGCCAGCAGCGTAAGCGGGAGTTTTGATGAGCAGTTCTTC.

The chain carries TRBV6-5 and TRBJ2-5; weak D call: TRBD1 (6 bases). CDR3 length: 13 residues. CDR1 is MNHEY and CDR2 is SVGAGI in the germline V gene. The V gene lost 7 bases and the J gene lost 1 base, with 10 bases spanning the gap. In DNA form, the CDR3 reads TGTGCCAGCACAGAGACAGGCCAAGAGACCCAGTACTTC. Translated, it gives CASTETGQETQYF.

CDR3 loop: CASSAGTSGRRVGGELFF. The CDR3 DNA sequence: TGTGCCAGCAGCGCCGGGACTAGCGGGAGGAGGGTAGGCGGGGAGCTGTTTTTT. The J gene is TRBJ2-2, the V gene TRBV9; TRBD2 matches 15 bases. The CDR3 covers 18 residues. Germline V CDR1 and CDR2: SGDLS, YYNGEE. Trimming cost V 3 bases and J 7 bases; bases outside gene matches: 10.

This clone was seen once. This chain links TRBV7-2 with TRBJ1-2, with D tentatively TRBD1 (5 bases). The germline gives CDR1 SGHTA, CDR2 FQGNSA. The V end was cut by 0 bases, the J end by 7 bases, with 12 bases between. The CDR3 has 14 residues. CDR3 sequence reads: CASSLAFGGTGYTF. The CDR3 bases are TGTGCCAGCAGCTTAGCATTCGGGGGAACTGGCTACACCTTC.

The chain carries TRBV6-2 or TRBV6-3 and TRBJ1-5; D uncertain. This CDR3 contains 17 residues. Deletions cut 6 bases from V and 4 bases from J, with 22 bases between. CDR1 is MNHEY, CDR2 SVGEGT, per germline. The CDR3 DNA reads as TGTGCCAGCAGCTGGGATCCGGGGTCCCCCCAAAATCAGCCCCAGCATTTT. Its translation is CASSWDPGSPQNQPQHF.

V gene TRBV29-1 combines with J gene TRBJ2-2; D may be TRBD1 (5 bases). Germline V gives CDR1 SQVTM, CDR2 ANQGSEA. Trimming took off 7 bases at V and 7 bases at J, with 16 bases between the two ends. CDR3 length: 13 amino acids. The CDR3 protein is CSARTGEHGELFF. DNA of the CDR3: TGCAGCGCTCGTACAGGAGAACACGGGGAGCTGTTTTTT.

This sequence joins TRBV6-6 and TRBJ1-3; D is undetermined. Germline V gene sequence: CDR1 MNHNY, CDR2 SVGAGI (reference sequence). V lost 0 bases, J lost 2 bases, and 11 bases lay in between. This CDR3 spans 16 amino acids. The CDR3 is CASSYSWAETGNTIYF. CDR3 nucleotide sequence: TGTGCCAGCAGTTACTCGTGGGCAGAAACTGGAAACACCATATATTTT.

The genes are TRBV24-1 and TRBJ2-3, with 9 bases that match TRBD2. Germline V lookup: CDR1 KGHDR, CDR2 SFDVKD. The length of the CDR3 is 21 residues. The V and J ends lost 1 base and 0 bases, in that order; junction bases with no gene match: 16. The chain's CDR3 is CATSDFRGVDSGRASTDTQYF. As DNA, the CDR3 is TGTGCCACCAGTGATTTCAGAGGGGTTGATAGCGGGAGAGCTAGCACAGATACGCAGTATTTT.

CDR3 sequence: CAISVGQGISETQYF. The CDR3 DNA reads as TGTGCCATCAGTGTCGGACAGGGTATATCAGAGACCCAGTACTTC. The chain has TRBV10-3 and TRBJ2-5; 8 bases fit TRBD1. The ends lost 4 bases at V and 4 bases at J; junction bases unmatched: 8. This CDR3 region has 15 residues. Germline V gives CDR1 ENHRY, CDR2 SYGVKD.

The rearrangement links TRBV10-3 to TRBJ2-1, with 8 nucleotides matching TRBD2. The CDR3 contains 13 residues. Germline-derived CDR1 and CDR2 are ENHRY and SYGVKD. The V segment lost 2 bases and the J segment 14 bases; nucleotides outside the gene matches: 8. CDR3 sequence: CAISEGSSGLEFF. CDR3 in DNA: TGTGCCATCAGTGAGGGCTCTAGCGGGTTGGAGTTCTTC.

This chain connects TRBV6-2 or TRBV6-3 to TRBJ2-1, with 8 bases fitting TRBD2. The length of the CDR3 is 14 residues. Trimming at V came to 1 base and at J to 9 bases, leaving 5 bases not matched to a gene. CDR1 is MNHEY and CDR2 is SVGEGT in the germline V gene. The chain's CDR3 is CASSYFSGASEQFF. The CDR3 DNA follows: TGTGCCAGCAGTTACTTTAGCGGGGCTAGTGAGCAGTTCTTC.

There are a few counts of this clone. The chain has TRBV5-4 and TRBJ2-2, with 8 nucleotides matching TRBD1. The germline V gene has CDR1 SGHNT and CDR2 YYREEE (reference sequence). This CDR3 is built from 16 residues. V shed 5 bases, J shed 6 bases, and the junction held 12 bases outside the gene matches. The CDR3, as DNA: TGTGCCAGCAGTCCAGGGGGCGGTGAGGTGCCCGGGGAGCTGTTTTTT. This sequence encodes CASSPGGGEVPGELFF.

The rearrangement joins TRBV9 to TRBJ2-7; 7 bases agree with TRBD1. V dropped 3 bases and J dropped 3; count of bases not matched to a gene: 6. This CDR3 contains 14 residues. Germline V gives CDR1 SGDLS, CDR2 YYNGEE. The CDR3 nucleotides read TGTGCCAGCAGCGAGGGGGCAGGGGACTACGAGCAGTACTTC. Amino acids: CASSEGAGDYEQYF.

This rearrangement joins TRBV30 to TRBJ2-1; no clear D. V was trimmed by 2 bases and J by 10 bases, leaving 9 bases between them. The CDR3 is 11 amino acids. Germline CDR1 and CDR2: GTSNPN and SVGIG (reference sequence). The chain's CDR3 is CAWSTYREQFF. The CDR3 nucleotides are TGTGCCTGGAGTACTTACCGGGAGCAGTTCTTC.

The chain uses TRBV6-1 and TRBJ1-5, with 7 positions matching TRBD1. V dropped 4 bases and J dropped 1; count of bases not matched to a gene: 7. Germline values: CDR1 MNHNS, CDR2 SASEGT. The CDR3 length is 16 residues. CDR3 protein: CASSARTGGSNQPQHF. DNA of the CDR3: TGTGCCAGCAGTGCCAGGACAGGAGGGAGCAATCAGCCCCAGCATTTT.